Listed below are T cell receptor beta chains from one sample, sequenced in a study of T cell repertoires in cytomegalovirus infection. Each CDR3 protein gets one entry after TCRdb re-called the reads with MiXCR. The sample holds about 830,000 distinct CDR3 sequences, about 31% seen once. The antigens of these receptors remain unknown. The sequenced sample was cultured CD8+ T cells from PBMCs, obtained from culture after CMV antigen stimulation. These TCRs come from a human donor in good health (CMV status not recorded). Some clones in this sample may be carry-over from other donors' samples. Both conserved end residues are part of each CDR3. Each record gives: V gene, D gene, J gene, clone size, CDR3 protein, CDR3 DNA. D genes are given only for firm matches. Clone size is not always given. Where it is, it says once, few, many or a class for expanded clones.

v_call: TRBV28
d_call: .
j_call: TRBJ2-3
clone_size: .
cdr3_aa: CASSPGQRFTDTQYF
cdr3_nt: TGTGCCAGCAGCCCAGGACAGAGATTCACAGATACGCAGTATTTT

v_call: TRBV20-1
d_call: TRBD2
j_call: TRBJ2-1
clone_size: .
cdr3_aa: CSARSLAGPYSEQFF
cdr3_nt: TGCAGTGCTAGATCCCTAGCGGGACCTTACAGTGAGCAGTTCTTC

v_call: TRBV5-6
d_call: .
j_call: TRBJ2-1
clone_size: .
cdr3_aa: CASSLWTFINEQFF
cdr3_nt: TGTGCCAGCAGCTTGTGGACCTTCATTAATGAGCAGTTCTTC

v_call: TRBV6-5
d_call: .
j_call: TRBJ2-5
clone_size: .
cdr3_aa: CASSYSDARQETQYF
cdr3_nt: TGTGCCAGCAGTTACTCGGACGCTAGACAAGAGACCCAGTACTTC

v_call: TRBV12-3/TRBV12-4
d_call: .
j_call: TRBJ2-7
clone_size: few
cdr3_aa: CASSLVQGYEQYF
cdr3_nt: TGTGCCAGCAGTTTGGTACAGGGCTACGAGCAGTACTTC

v_call: TRBV4-2
d_call: .
j_call: TRBJ2-5
clone_size: .
cdr3_aa: CASSPTVEETQYF
cdr3_nt: TGTGCCAGCAGCCCGACCGTTGAAGAGACCCAGTACTTC

v_call: TRBV12-5
d_call: .
j_call: TRBJ1-4
clone_size: .
cdr3_aa: CASAPRGSFNEKLFF
cdr3_nt: TGTGCTAGTGCCCCTAGGGGCTCGTTTAATGAAAAACTGTTTTTT

v_call: TRBV5-1
d_call: TRBD1
j_call: TRBJ2-2
clone_size: .
cdr3_aa: CASSSGQGNFGELFF
cdr3_nt: TGCGCCAGCAGCTCCGGACAGGGAAACTTCGGGGAGCTGTTTTTT

v_call: TRBV27
d_call: TRBD1
j_call: TRBJ2-1
clone_size: .
cdr3_aa: CASSPGGSNYNEQFF
cdr3_nt: TGTGCCAGCAGCCCAGGGGGCTCAAACTACAATGAGCAGTTCTTC

v_call: TRBV19
d_call: .
j_call: TRBJ1-3
clone_size: .
cdr3_aa: CASSLSRGWSGNTIYF
cdr3_nt: TGTGCCAGTAGTCTTTCCCGTGGGTGGTCTGGAAACACCATATATTTT

v_call: TRBV4-3
d_call: TRBD2
j_call: TRBJ2-1
clone_size: few
cdr3_aa: CASSQQWSGGHSSYNEQFF
cdr3_nt: TGCGCCAGCAGCCAACAATGGAGCGGGGGGCATAGCTCCTACAATGAGCAGTTCTTC

v_call: TRBV7-9
d_call: .
j_call: TRBJ1-2
clone_size: .
cdr3_aa: CASSLGGPTENYGYTF
cdr3_nt: TGTGCCAGCAGCTTAGGCGGACCGACGGAGAACTATGGCTACACCTTC

v_call: TRBV27
d_call: .
j_call: TRBJ1-1
clone_size: few
cdr3_aa: CASSSFAGGEAFF
cdr3_nt: TGTGCCAGCAGTTCTTTTGCTGGGGGTGAAGCTTTCTTT

v_call: TRBV5-5
d_call: .
j_call: TRBJ2-5
clone_size: .
cdr3_aa: CASSADRLQETQYF
cdr3_nt: TGTGCCAGCAGTGCTGACAGGCTCCAAGAGACCCAGTACTTC

v_call: TRBV20-1
d_call: .
j_call: TRBJ2-3
clone_size: .
cdr3_aa: CSARNRASTDTQYF
cdr3_nt: TGCAGTGCTAGAAACAGGGCCAGCACAGATACGCAGTATTTT

v_call: TRBV7-8
d_call: TRBD1
j_call: TRBJ2-1
clone_size: .
cdr3_aa: CASSLALQGVRDNEQFF
cdr3_nt: TGTGCCAGCAGCTTAGCGTTACAGGGGGTGCGGGACAATGAGCAGTTCTTC

v_call: TRBV3-1
d_call: TRBD2
j_call: TRBJ2-3
clone_size: few
cdr3_aa: CASSRPGTSIIDTQYF
cdr3_nt: TGTGCCAGCAGCCGGCCCGGGACTAGTATAATTGATACGCAGTATTTT

v_call: TRBV19
d_call: TRBD2
j_call: TRBJ2-5
clone_size: many
cdr3_aa: CASSVGTSVMEETQYF
cdr3_nt: TGTGCCAGTAGTGTGGGGACTAGCGTGATGGAGGAGACCCAGTACTTC

v_call: TRBV5-6
d_call: TRBD1
j_call: TRBJ2-1
clone_size: few
cdr3_aa: CASSWDRLSYNEQFF
cdr3_nt: TGTGCCAGCAGCTGGGACAGGTTAAGCTACAATGAGCAGTTCTTC

v_call: TRBV7-3
d_call: TRBD1
j_call: TRBJ2-3
clone_size: few
cdr3_aa: CASSSLDRDRGRRTTDTQYF
cdr3_nt: TGTGCCAGCAGCTCTCTTGACCGGGACAGGGGGCGACGTACTACAGATACGCAGTATTTT

v_call: TRBV6-5
d_call: .
j_call: TRBJ2-1
clone_size: many
cdr3_aa: CASSYWTPPNSYNEQFF
cdr3_nt: TGTGCCAGCAGTTACTGGACACCCCCTAACTCCTACAATGAGCAGTTCTTC

v_call: TRBV4-1
d_call: .
j_call: TRBJ2-7
clone_size: .
cdr3_aa: CASSQDDIAYEQYF
cdr3_nt: TGCGCCAGCAGCCAAGACGACATCGCCTACGAGCAGTACTTC

v_call: TRBV7-9
d_call: .
j_call: TRBJ1-4
clone_size: few
cdr3_aa: CASSLAYGEGQKLFF
cdr3_nt: TGTGCCAGCAGCTTAGCGTACGGGGAAGGGCAAAAACTGTTTTTT

v_call: TRBV7-8
d_call: .
j_call: TRBJ1-1
clone_size: many
cdr3_aa: CASSKGPRPEAFF
cdr3_nt: TGTGCCAGCAGCAAAGGACCTAGACCTGAAGCTTTCTTT

v_call: TRBV6-5
d_call: .
j_call: TRBJ2-3
clone_size: few
cdr3_aa: CASSYSPQGTTDTQYF
cdr3_nt: TGTGCCAGCAGTTACTCGCCTCAGGGAACCACAGATACGCAGTATTTT

v_call: TRBV7-2
d_call: .
j_call: TRBJ1-1
clone_size: many
cdr3_aa: CASSHIGRGIMNTEAFF
cdr3_nt: TGTGCCAGCAGCCATATAGGAAGGGGCATAATGAACACTGAAGCTTTCTTT

v_call: TRBV15
d_call: TRBD1
j_call: TRBJ1-2
clone_size: few
cdr3_aa: CATSRDPAVTGDHNYGYTF
cdr3_nt: TGTGCCACCAGCAGAGATCCGGCCGTTACAGGGGACCATAACTATGGCTACACCTTC

v_call: TRBV7-6
d_call: .
j_call: TRBJ2-7
clone_size: many
cdr3_aa: CASSLAAGFYEQYF
cdr3_nt: TGTGCCAGCAGCTTAGCGGCAGGGTTCTACGAGCAGTACTTC

v_call: TRBV6-5
d_call: .
j_call: TRBJ1-1
clone_size: .
cdr3_aa: CASSVLDWKEAEAFF
cdr3_nt: TGTGCCAGCAGTGTACTGGACTGGAAGGAGGCTGAAGCTTTCTTT

v_call: TRBV11-2
d_call: TRBD1
j_call: TRBJ1-3
clone_size: .
cdr3_aa: CASSLTPNRGYSGNTVYF
cdr3_nt: TGTGCCAGCAGCCTAACCCCCAACAGGGGATACTCTGGAAACACCGTATATTTT

v_call: TRBV9
d_call: TRBD1
j_call: TRBJ2-3
clone_size: .
cdr3_aa: CANSPRDSRTDTQYF
cdr3_nt: TGTGCCAACAGTCCTCGGGACAGTCGTACAGATACGCAGTATTTT

v_call: TRBV7-9
d_call: .
j_call: TRBJ2-1
clone_size: .
cdr3_aa: CASSRTPDWDEQFF
cdr3_nt: TGTGCCAGCAGCCGGACACCGGACTGGGATGAGCAGTTCTTC

v_call: TRBV6-6
d_call: .
j_call: TRBJ1-1
clone_size: .
cdr3_aa: CASRGLVAGGYTEAFF
cdr3_nt: TGTGCCAGCAGAGGACTCGTCGCGGGGGGCTACACTGAAGCTTTCTTT

v_call: TRBV20-1
d_call: .
j_call: TRBJ1-1
clone_size: many
cdr3_aa: CSARHISTEAFF
cdr3_nt: TGCAGTGCTAGACACATTTCCACTGAAGCTTTCTTT

v_call: TRBV14
d_call: .
j_call: TRBJ1-6
clone_size: once
cdr3_aa: CASSQDGNYNSPLHF
cdr3_nt: TGTGCCAGCAGCCAAGATGGAAACTATAATTCACCCCTCCACTTT

v_call: TRBV14
d_call: .
j_call: TRBJ2-1
clone_size: .
cdr3_aa: CASSQDKYVYNEQFF
cdr3_nt: TGTGCCAGCAGCCAAGATAAGTACGTCTACAATGAGCAGTTCTTC

v_call: TRBV7-2
d_call: TRBD1
j_call: TRBJ1-2
clone_size: many
cdr3_aa: CASSGPRDRPYGYTF
cdr3_nt: TGTGCCAGCAGCGGACCGAGGGACAGGCCTTATGGCTACACCTTC

v_call: TRBV27
d_call: .
j_call: TRBJ2-3
clone_size: few
cdr3_aa: CASTSGTSTDTQYF
cdr3_nt: TGTGCCAGTACAAGTGGTACTAGCACAGATACGCAGTATTTT

v_call: TRBV6-2/TRBV6-3
d_call: .
j_call: TRBJ2-2
clone_size: .
cdr3_aa: CASSYRRDGELFF
cdr3_nt: TGTGCCAGCAGCTACCGCCGGGACGGGGAGCTGTTTTTT

v_call: TRBV6-6
d_call: .
j_call: TRBJ1-1
clone_size: few
cdr3_aa: CASTLTFGKNTEAFF
cdr3_nt: TGTGCCAGCACCTTAACTTTTGGTAAGAACACTGAAGCTTTCTTT

v_call: TRBV7-8
d_call: TRBD2
j_call: TRBJ2-3
clone_size: .
cdr3_aa: CASSGLANRRGTDTQYF
cdr3_nt: TGTGCCAGCAGCGGACTAGCAAATCGGCGGGGCACAGATACGCAGTATTTT

v_call: TRBV7-9
d_call: .
j_call: TRBJ2-5
clone_size: .
cdr3_aa: CASSPWGLQETQYF
cdr3_nt: TGTGCCAGCAGCCCATGGGGTCTTCAAGAGACCCAGTACTTC

v_call: TRBV3-1
d_call: TRBD2
j_call: TRBJ2-5
clone_size: few
cdr3_aa: CASSQDFGTSVRETQYF
cdr3_nt: TGTGCCAGCAGCCAAGATTTCGGAACTAGCGTTAGGGAGACCCAGTACTTC

v_call: TRBV14
d_call: .
j_call: TRBJ1-1
clone_size: few
cdr3_aa: CASSPGWGPYTEAFF
cdr3_nt: TGTGCCAGCAGCCCGGGCTGGGGTCCATACACTGAAGCTTTCTTT

v_call: TRBV6-1
d_call: TRBD2
j_call: TRBJ2-3
clone_size: .
cdr3_aa: CASSYGNLAGGPSTDTQYF
cdr3_nt: TGTGCCAGCAGTTACGGGAATCTAGCGGGGGGGCCCTCGACAGATACGCAGTATTTT

v_call: TRBV11-1
d_call: TRBD2
j_call: TRBJ2-1
clone_size: many
cdr3_aa: CASSLLAGPIREQFF
cdr3_nt: TGTGCCAGCAGCCTCCTAGCGGGGCCGATTCGGGAGCAGTTCTTC

v_call: TRBV7-9
d_call: TRBD1
j_call: TRBJ2-3
clone_size: many
cdr3_aa: CASSLDEGASTDTQYF
cdr3_nt: TGTGCCAGCAGCTTAGATGAGGGGGCTAGCACAGATACGCAGTATTTT

v_call: TRBV5-4
d_call: TRBD1
j_call: TRBJ2-5
clone_size: .
cdr3_aa: CASTVLGQGKETQYF
cdr3_nt: TGTGCCAGCACCGTCCTCGGACAGGGGAAGGAGACCCAGTACTTC

v_call: TRBV12-5
d_call: .
j_call: TRBJ1-1
clone_size: .
cdr3_aa: CASREKMEGAFF
cdr3_nt: TGTGCTAGTCGGGAGAAGATGGAAGGAGCTTTCTTT

v_call: TRBV6-2/TRBV6-3
d_call: TRBD1
j_call: TRBJ1-4
clone_size: .
cdr3_aa: CASSRGTGGEEKLFF
cdr3_nt: TGTGCCAGCAGCCGAGGGACAGGGGGCGAAGAAAAACTGTTTTTT

v_call: TRBV6-5
d_call: .
j_call: TRBJ2-2
clone_size: .
cdr3_aa: CASSYYETGFNTGELFF
cdr3_nt: TGTGCCAGCAGTTACTACGAAACAGGTTTTAACACCGGGGAGCTGTTTTTT

v_call: TRBV6-5
d_call: TRBD1
j_call: TRBJ1-2
clone_size: .
cdr3_aa: CANSYPGTGSTNYGYTF
cdr3_nt: TGTGCCAACAGTTACCCCGGGACAGGGAGTACTAACTATGGCTACACCTTC

v_call: TRBV7-9
d_call: .
j_call: TRBJ2-2
clone_size: few
cdr3_aa: CASSCCPGQGSSTGELFF
cdr3_nt: TGTGCCAGCAGCTGCTGCCCGGGACAAGGTTCGAGCACCGGGGAGCTGTTTTTT

v_call: TRBV7-3
d_call: .
j_call: TRBJ1-1
clone_size: .
cdr3_aa: CASSSYGGNTEAFF
cdr3_nt: TGTGCCAGCAGCTCATATGGGGGGAACACTGAAGCTTTCTTT